The 9 T cell receptor beta chains in this list originate from one sample, sequenced in a study of OX40 agonist ivuxolimab in advanced cancers. The table came from immunoSEQ multiplex PCR; TCRdb's copy has only in-frame clones and leaves some out. The data show some 57,000 clones, about 89% seen once. The sample was CD4+ or CD8+ T cells sorted from blood, taken in a trial of the OX40 agonist ivuxolimab. These receptors were collected from an adult with an advanced solid tumor such as melanoma, head and neck, liver or kidney cancer.

The chain employs TRBV7-2 and TRBJ2-7, with 8 nucleotides matching TRBD2. Germline-derived CDR1 and CDR2 are SGHTA and FQGNSA. The CDR3 covers 16 residues. Germline trimming cut 3 bases from V and 5 bases from J; bases unmatched to any gene: 12. The CDR3 here is CASSFPRGSGSHEQYF. The CDR3 DNA sequence: TGTGCCAGCAGCTTCCCAAGAGGGAGCGGGAGCCACGAGCAGTACTTC. The entire variable domain, with the rest obtained from reference TRBV7-2 and TRBJ2-7, is as follows: GAGVSQSPSNKVTEKGKDVELRCDPISGHTALYWYRQSLGQGLEFLIYFQGNSAPDKSGLPSDRFSAERTGGSVSTLTIQRTQQEDSAVYLCASSFPRGSGSHEQYFGPGTRLTVT.

The gene calls are TRBV4-3 and TRBJ1-1; possible D gene TRBD1, 5 bases. This CDR3 contains 13 residues. Trimming shortened V by 4 bases and J by 4 bases, and 10 bases separated the two germline ends. Germline V CDR1 and CDR2: LGHNA, YSLEER. The CDR3 region is CASSLDRGTEAFF. DNA for the CDR3: TGCGCCAGCAGCCTAGATAGGGGCACTGAAGCTTTCTTT.

The count of this clone is one. The gene calls are TRBV14 and TRBJ2-3; D is uncertain. The germline V gene encodes CDR1 SGHDN and CDR2 FVKESK. The CDR3 length is 12 residues. Trimming stripped 2 bases from V and 3 bases from J, with 3 bases between. The CDR3 nucleotides read TGTGCCAGCAGCCAATCGACAGATACGCAGTATTTT. Protein: CASSQSTDTQYF.

This chain uses TRBV6-5 with TRBJ1-2; 8 bases line up with TRBD1. Germline-derived CDR1 and CDR2 are MNHEY and SVGAGI. The CDR3 length is 14 residues. Losses at the gene ends were 5 bases for V and 7 bases for J; bases not matched to a gene: 9. CDR3 region: CASSLGQGSGGYTF. In DNA form, the CDR3 reads TGTGCCAGCAGTCTAGGACAGGGATCTGGTGGCTACACCTTC.

The chain uses TRBV7-9 and TRBJ1-1, with TRBD1 as a possible D gene (5 bases). Germline assignment: CDR1 SEHNR and CDR2 FQNEAQ (reference sequence). The V and J ends lost 4 bases and 4 bases respectively, with 13 bases between them. The CDR3 contains 14 residues. The CDR3 DNA follows: TGTGCCAGCAGCTACCCGACGGGGACCACTGAAGCTTTCTTT. It encodes CASSYPTGTTEAFF. Variable domain in full (rest from reference TRBV7-9 and TRBJ1-1): DTGVSQNPRHKITKRGQNVTFRCDPISEHNRLYWYRQTLGQGPEFLTYFQNEAQLEKSRLLSDRFSAERPKGSFSTLEIQRTEQGDSAMYLCASSYPTGTTEAFFGQGTRLTVV.

Worth noting for this clone: The junction departs from the called germline gene at one end, perhaps through a read error. The chain has TRBV28 and TRBJ1-4; a weak D match, TRBD1 (5 bases). The CDR3 covers 13 residues. Germline V gene lookup returns CDR1 MDHEN and CDR2 SYDVKM. CDR3 amino acids: CASRERSNEKLFF. As DNA, the CDR3 is TGTGCTAGCAGGGAACGATCCAATGAAAAACTGTTTTTT. Together with reference TRBV28 and TRBJ1-4, the CDR3 gives the full variable domain: DVKVTQSSRYLVKRTGEKVFLECVQDMDHENMFWYRQDPGLGLRLIYFSYDVKMKEKGDIPEGYSVSREKKERFSLILESASTNQTSMYLCASRERSNEKLFFGSGTQLSVL.

This clone appeared once. CDR3 sequence reads: CASSSQPTSTSGRRGGELFF. The CDR3 DNA is TGCGCCAGCAGCTCTCAACCCACGTCAACTAGCGGGAGAAGGGGCGGGGAGCTGTTTTTT. The rearrangement uses TRBV5-1 and TRBJ2-2; the match to TRBD2 covers 11 bases. Trimming took 3 bases from V and 7 from J; bases not matched to a gene: 20. Germline-derived CDR1 and CDR2 are SGHRS and YFSETQ. CDR3 length equals 20 residues.

The V gene is TRBV9, the J gene TRBJ2-2; D might be TRBD1 (5 bases). Germline values: CDR1 SGDLS, CDR2 YYNGEE. The CDR3 is made up of 16 amino acids. Trimming took 4 bases from V and 0 from J, leaving 13 bases between them. CDR3 nucleotides: TGTGCCAGCAGCCCACAAGTGGGGCCGAACACCGGGGAGCTGTTTTTT. This gives the protein CASSPQVGPNTGELFF.

This chain connects TRBV7-2 to TRBJ2-1; weak D call: TRBD2 (6 bases). V was clipped by 1 base and J by 5 bases, with 12 bases between them. This CDR3 has 15 residues. Per the germline V gene, CDR1 is SGHTA and CDR2 is FQGNSA. The CDR3 protein is CASSLGGGGNNEQFF. The CDR3, as DNA: TGTGCCAGCAGCTTAGGGGGAGGAGGGAACAATGAGCAGTTCTTC.